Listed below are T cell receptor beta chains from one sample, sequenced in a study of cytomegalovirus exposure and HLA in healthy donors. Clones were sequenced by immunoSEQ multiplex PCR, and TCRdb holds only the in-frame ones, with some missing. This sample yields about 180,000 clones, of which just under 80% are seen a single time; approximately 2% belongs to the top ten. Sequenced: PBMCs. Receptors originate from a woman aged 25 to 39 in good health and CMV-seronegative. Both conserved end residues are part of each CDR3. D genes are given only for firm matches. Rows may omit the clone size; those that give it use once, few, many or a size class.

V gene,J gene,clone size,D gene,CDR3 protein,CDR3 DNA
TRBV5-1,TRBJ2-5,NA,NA,CASSLVLRRGVQETQYF,TGCGCCAGCAGCTTGGTCCTACGGCGGGGAGTCCAAGAGACCCAGTACTTC
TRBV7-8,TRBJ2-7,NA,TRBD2,CASSPNQLAGQYEQYF,TGTGCCAGCAGCCCAAACCAACTAGCGGGGCAATACGAGCAGTACTTC
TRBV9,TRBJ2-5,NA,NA,CASSVGLVWETQYF,TGTGCCAGCAGCGTAGGGCTAGTTTGGGAGACCCAGTACTTC
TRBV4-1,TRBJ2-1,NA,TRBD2,CASSQASGVYNEQFF,TGCGCCAGCAGCCAAGCTAGCGGGGTATACAATGAGCAGTTCTTC
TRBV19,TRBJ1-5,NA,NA,CASSRDSDQPQHF,TGTGCCAGTAGTCGTGACAGCGATCAGCCCCAGCATTTT
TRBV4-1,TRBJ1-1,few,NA,CASSQAETEGSTEAFF,TGCGCCAGCAGCCAAGCCGAGACGGAGGGCAGTACTGAAGCTTTCTTT
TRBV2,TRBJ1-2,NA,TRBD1,CASSETGGAYGYTF,TGTGCCAGCAGTGAAACAGGGGGCGCGTATGGCTACACCTTC
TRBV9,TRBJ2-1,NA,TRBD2,CASSNSHSGGRLYTQFF,TGTGCCAGCAGCAACAGCCATAGCGGGGGCCGGCTATATACGCAGTTCTTC
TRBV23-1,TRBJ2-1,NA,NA,CASSQPSSVISYNEQFF,TGCGCCAGCAGTCAGCCCTCCAGCGTTATCTCCTACAATGAGCAGTTCTTC
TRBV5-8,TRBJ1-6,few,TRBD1,CASSSGTGGGSSYNSPLHF,TGTGCCAGCAGCTCAGGGACAGGGGGCGGGAGCTCCTATAATTCACCCCTCCACTTT
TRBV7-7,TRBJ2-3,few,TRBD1,CASSSGQGATDTQYF,TGTGCCAGCAGCTCGGGACAGGGGGCAACAGATACGCAGTATTTT
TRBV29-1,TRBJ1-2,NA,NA,CSVAPGLASNYGYTF,TGCAGCGTCGCACCGGGACTCGCTTCTAACTATGGCTACACCTTC
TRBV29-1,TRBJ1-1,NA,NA,CSALDTEAFF,TGCAGCGCACTGGACACTGAAGCTTTCTTT
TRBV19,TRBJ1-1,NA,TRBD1,CASTTGMNTEAFF,TGTGCCAGCACGACAGGGATGAACACTGAAGCTTTCTTT
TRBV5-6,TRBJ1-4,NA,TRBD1,CASSSADRGRDEKLFF,TGTGCCAGCAGCTCGGCCGACAGGGGGCGTGATGAAAAACTGTTTTTT
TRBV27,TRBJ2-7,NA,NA,CASSQQSSYEQYF,TGTGCCAGCAGTCAACAGAGCTCCTACGAGCAGTACTTC
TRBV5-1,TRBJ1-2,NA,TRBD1,CASSLQFTGPRTGSYGYTF,TGCGCCAGCAGCTTGCAGTTCACGGGGCCTCGGACAGGGAGTTATGGCTACACCTTC
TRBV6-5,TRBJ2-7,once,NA,CASRYYTLSSYEQYF,TGTGCCAGCAGGTACTATACCCTTAGCTCCTACGAGCAGTACTTC
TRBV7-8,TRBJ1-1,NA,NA,CASSPLNLGGTEAFF,TGTGCCAGCAGCCCATTGAATCTGGGGGGTACTGAAGCTTTCTTT
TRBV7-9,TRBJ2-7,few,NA,CSSSYSDGTYEQYF,TGTTCCAGCAGCTACAGCGACGGGACCTACGAGCAGTACTTC
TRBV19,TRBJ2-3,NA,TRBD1,CASSPGQGVGTQYF,TGTGCCAGTAGTCCAGGACAGGGGGTAGGTACGCAGTATTTT
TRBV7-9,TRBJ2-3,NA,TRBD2,CASSFPISVPGRGEDTQYF,TGTGCCAGCAGCTTCCCTATCTCTGTTCCGGGACGGGGGGAAGATACGCAGTATTTT
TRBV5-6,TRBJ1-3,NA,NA,CASNLGRGYSGNTIYF,TGTGCCAGCAACTTAGGTCGGGGTTACTCTGGAAACACCATATATTTT
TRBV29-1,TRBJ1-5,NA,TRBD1,CSTRQGRGQPQHF,TGCAGCACTCGACAGGGCCGGGGTCAGCCCCAGCATTTT
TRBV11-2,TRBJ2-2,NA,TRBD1,CASSRDRDSTGELFF,TGTGCCAGCAGCCGGGACAGGGACAGCACCGGGGAGCTGTTTTTT
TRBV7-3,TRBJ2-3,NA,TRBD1,CASTLTPGQGPDTQYF,TGTGCCAGCACCCTTACACCGGGACAGGGTCCAGATACGCAGTATTTT
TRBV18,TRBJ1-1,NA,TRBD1,CASSRRGTGNTEAFF,TGTGCCAGCTCACGGCGCGGGACAGGTAACACTGAAGCTTTCTTT
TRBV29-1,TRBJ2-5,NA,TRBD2,CSVEDAAGVPQETQYF,TGCAGCGTTGAAGATGCGGCGGGGGTACCGCAAGAGACCCAGTACTTC
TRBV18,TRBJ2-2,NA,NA,CASSNPGHSANTGELFF,TGTGCCAGCTCAAACCCCGGACACAGCGCGAACACCGGGGAGCTGTTTTTT
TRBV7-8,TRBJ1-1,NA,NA,CASSLAQGEVPLWAEAFF,TGTGCCAGCAGCTTAGCGCAGGGTGAGGTCCCTTTATGGGCTGAAGCTTTCTTT
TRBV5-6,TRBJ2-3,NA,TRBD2,CASSYPRGGTDTQYF,TGTGCCAGCAGCTATCCGCGGGGGGGCACAGATACGCAGTATTTT
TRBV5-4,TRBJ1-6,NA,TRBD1,CASSSDRVSPLHF,TGTGCCAGCAGCTCAGACAGGGTTTCACCCCTCCACTTT
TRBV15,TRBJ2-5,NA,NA,CATSTGDSGTQYF,TGTGCCACCAGCACCGGGGATAGTGGGACCCAGTACTTC
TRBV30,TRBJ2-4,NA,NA,CAWSGGSKNIQYF,TGTGCCTGGAGTGGAGGGTCCAAAAACATTCAGTACTTC
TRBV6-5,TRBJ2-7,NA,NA,CASSYRPRTEDEQYF,TGTGCCAGCAGTTACCGCCCTAGGACAGAGGACGAGCAGTACTTC
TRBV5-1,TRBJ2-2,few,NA,CASSLEERGLELFF,TGCGCCAGCAGCTTGGAGGAACGGGGTTTGGAGCTGTTTTTT
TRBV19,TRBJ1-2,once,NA,CASSPGPGENYGYTF,TGTGCCAGTAGCCCCGGTCCGGGTGAGAACTATGGCTACACCTTC
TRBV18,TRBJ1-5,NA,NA,CASSKLQGGVGQPQHF,TGTGCCAGCTCGAAACTCCAGGGCGGAGTGGGTCAGCCCCAGCATTTT
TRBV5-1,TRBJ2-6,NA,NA,CASSQKRGSGANVLTF,TGCGCCAGCAGCCAAAAGCGAGGGTCTGGGGCCAACGTCCTGACTTTC
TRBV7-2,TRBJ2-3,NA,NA,CASSFRASTDTQYF,TGTGCCAGCAGCTTCAGGGCATCCACAGATACGCAGTATTTT
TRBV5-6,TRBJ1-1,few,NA,CASSFQIGTEAFF,TGTGCCAGCAGCTTTCAAATCGGGACTGAAGCTTTCTTT
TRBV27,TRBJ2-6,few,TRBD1,CANLPGTASGANVLTF,TGTGCCAACCTACCCGGGACAGCCTCTGGGGCCAACGTCCTGACTTTC
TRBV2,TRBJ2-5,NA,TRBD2,CASGPGLAGETQYF,TGTGCCAGCGGACCGGGACTAGCGGGAGAGACCCAGTACTTC
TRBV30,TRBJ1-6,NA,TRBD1,CAWSVLDRISPLHF,TGTGCCTGGAGTGTACTGGACAGGATCTCACCCCTCCACTTT
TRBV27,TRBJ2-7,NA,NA,CASSLDRAYEQYF,TGTGCCAGCAGTTTAGACAGAGCCTACGAGCAGTACTTC
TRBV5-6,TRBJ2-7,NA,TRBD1,CASSFPGTGGYEQYF,TGTGCCAGCAGCTTCCCCGGGACAGGGGGATACGAGCAGTACTTC
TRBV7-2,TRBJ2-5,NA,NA,CASNIRVQETQYF,TGTGCCAGCAATATTCGGGTTCAAGAGACCCAGTACTTC
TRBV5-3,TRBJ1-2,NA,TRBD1,CARSLGATGTGKHPNYGYTF,TGTGCCAGAAGCTTGGGCGCTACCGGGACAGGGAAACATCCGAACTATGGCTACACCTTC
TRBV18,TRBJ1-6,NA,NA,CASSPGQGGNSPLHF,TGTGCCAGCTCACCAGGCCAGGGTGGTAATTCACCCCTCCACTTT
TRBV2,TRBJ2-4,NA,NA,CASSEAYLQPRNIQYF,TGTGCCAGCAGTGAAGCGTACTTACAGCCCAGAAACATTCAGTACTTC